This T cell receptor (beta chain) comes out of a study of CD8+ T cells in alopecia areata. Turning to the study itself: Treated patients swallowed 5 to 10 mg of oral tofacitinib twice daily.

Sequencing used cDNA as its template, made by extracting RNA and reverse transcribing it. TCRdb keeps only in-frame clones here, not all; method: immunoSEQ multiplex PCR. The table has 170,000 or so clones, roughly 65% seen once. The sorting of PBMCs gave CD4+ and CD8+ T cells. The junction had 10 bases not matched to a gene; V was cut back by 3 bases and J by 5 bases. The CDR3 has 19 amino acids. This TCR was recovered from a human donor with alopecia areata. This material consisted of CD4+ T cells sorted from blood, taken at week 0. The gene calls are TRBV23-1 and TRBJ2-1; 16 nucleotides match TRBD2. TRBV23-1 is assigned to the ORF class and has an uncertain function. The CDR3 spells CASSHRGLAGGAPHNEQFF. The CDR3 region has the DNA TGCGCCAGCAGTCATAGGGGACTAGCGGGGGGGGCCCCGCACAATGAGCAGTTCTTC.